A selection of T cell receptor beta chains follows, all from one sample in a study of blood T cell repertoires in COVID-19. Produced via immunoSEQ multiplex PCR; TCRdb's table is partial and in-frame only. The sample lists fewer than 600,000 clones, approximately 87% occurring once. Sequences were obtained from PBMCs or T cells enriched from blood (not recorded which). The receptor source for this set is a woman in her forties who had recovered from COVID-19. Each CDR3 is given with its conserved first and last residue. Only some rows state a clone size, as once, few, many or a class for expanded clones.

len,v_gene,abundance,CDR3aa
12,TRBV12-3/TRBV12-4,-,CASSPFLTEAFF
15,TRBV6-5,-,CASSYAPGLDSPLHF
13,TRBV29-1,-,CSVDGLADTEAFF
17,TRBV15,-,CATSSVKWGQGNSPLHF
17,TRBV2,-,CASSEFPGQGSGNTIYF
13,TRBV12-3/TRBV12-4,-,CASRTGIHYGYTF
15,TRBV6-1,few,CASSEFRGRAGEQFF
15,TRBV7-2,-,CASSLMAGKNQPQHF
16,TRBV25-1,once,CASSVAGGANTGELFF
13,TRBV30,-,CAWIPKGKDTQYF
17,TRBV20-1,once,CSASSLAGVSYYNEQFF
13,TRBV9,-,CASSVMSDTEAFF
18,TRBV18,-,CATPRRDRGGKSVYGYTF
14,TRBV19,-,CASKGQGYAGELFF
15,TRBV4-3,-,CASSQEGGYNEKLFF
13,TRBV5-1,-,CASSSDRGTEAFF
15,TRBV5-1,-,CASSSEAGGNQPQHF
13,TRBV11-1,-,CASSLEGQFGYTF
19,TRBV4-3,-,CASSQDLFLAGGPIGELFF
14,TRBV10-2,few,CASSPAGGGTEAFF
13,TRBV10-3,-,CAITPGDSKEQYF
19,TRBV10-1,once,CASSESRTGSGRYYNEQFF
16,TRBV19,-,CASSMADRVYNQPQHF
17,TRBV7-9,-,CASSSALLAGVSYEQYF
13,TRBV10-2,few,CASSAAREGEQFF
12,TRBV6-2/TRBV6-3,-,CASSSQGYEQYF
15,TRBV7-2,-,CASSPRPGSGREQYF
16,TRBV14,-,CASSQVRLAETGELFF
19,TRBV7-8,-,CASSLAGLAGLSTGETQYF
18,TRBV4-3,-,CASSQELAGRGSSYEQYF
14,TRBV11-2,-,CASSLDSLNSPLHF
14,TRBV6-6,-,CASSYGGRALEQYF
16,TRBV19,-,CASSRIPGQGNYEQYF
13,TRBV12-3/TRBV12-4,-,CASSAGPTYEQYF
13,TRBV27,once,CASSPTGHNEQFF
15,TRBV19,-,CASSIDRRAVYEQYF
15,TRBV7-7,-,CASSLTSANTGELFF
16,TRBV27,-,CASSLRFSGRDTEAFF
19,TRBV7-6,-,CASSFIGLAGAGLYNEQFF
14,TRBV2,-,CASSSQGLDYEQYF
13,TRBV6-5,-,CASSYSNPYILTF
15,TRBV7-7,few,CASSQGTGSSYEQYF